This T cell receptor (beta chain) is drawn from a study of T cells after yellow fever vaccination. Study-level points and caveats: Reappearing after the booster were most of the clones from primary vaccination (less than 97% CD4, 85% to 90% CD8). The secondary response showed a weaker magnitude and a faster peak, day 5 versus 15.

As to this clonotype: What it binds is not known.

UMIs and a universal primer site were added when TCR cDNA was made by 5'RACE template switching. TCRdb re-called the 5' RACE reads through MiXCR, storing one row per CDR3 protein. This sample has 500,000 to 700,000 distinct CDR3 sequences; over 15% occur once, and the top ten carry roughly an eighth. Germline CDR1 is SQVTM and CDR2 is ANQGSEA. The CDR3 spans 12 residues. V gave up 7 bases and J gave up 10 bases; unmatched junction bases: 7. The sample consisted of PBMCs, taken 15 days after the yellow fever booster vaccination. This chain links TRBV29-1 with TRBJ1-1, with TRBD1 identical over 12 bases. The origin of this receptor is a man aged 30 to 45 who received the YFV17D yellow fever vaccine. The CDR3 region has the DNA TGCAGCGCCGGGACAGGGGGCGAAGGAGCTTTCTTT. Its translation: CSAGTGGEGAFF.